A selection of T cell receptor beta chains follows, all from one sample in a study of cytotoxic CD8 clonotypes in ibrutinib-treated CLL. Profiling relied on immunoSEQ multiplex PCR, and the TCRdb table lists in-frame clones only, not all of them. The sample has some 310,000 clones, approximately 80% seen once. The source material was PBMCs, sampled before ibrutinib treatment. Receptor source: a human donor with chronic lymphocytic leukemia. Both conserved end residues are part of each CDR3. A D gene is named only where the DNA matches it firmly. The listing skips clone size in some rows; elsewhere it reads once, few, many or a size class.

clone size	V gene	J gene	D gene	CDR3 protein	CDR3 DNA
-	TRBV15	TRBJ2-7	-	CATSRDLEDYEQYF	TGTGCCACCAGCAGAGATCTCGAAGACTACGAGCAGTACTTC
once	TRBV27	TRBJ2-7	-	CASSLSVGESIYEQYF	TGTGCCAGCAGTTTATCGGTAGGAGAATCCATCTACGAGCAGTACTTC
-	TRBV11-2	TRBJ2-7	-	CATGESVYEQYF	TGTGCCACCGGGGAGAGTGTATACGAGCAGTACTTC
-	TRBV6-1	TRBJ2-5	TRBD1	CASSESLDRGDETQYF	TGTGCCAGCAGTGAATCACTAGACAGGGGGGACGAGACCCAGTACTTC
once	TRBV30	TRBJ2-3	-	CAWSVGGLATDTQYF	TGTGCCTGGAGTGTAGGTGGTCTAGCGACTGATACGCAGTATTTT
once	TRBV7-9	TRBJ2-1	TRBD2	CASSLLGLAGYNEQFF	TGTGCCAGCAGCCTCCTGGGACTAGCGGGGTACAATGAGCAGTTCTTC
-	TRBV6-5	TRBJ1-1	-	CASSRGRATEAFF	TGTGCCAGCAGCCGGGGGAGGGCCACTGAAGCTTTCTTT
-	TRBV19	TRBJ1-5	TRBD1	CASSIGQGAYQPQHF	TGTGCCAGTAGTATCGGACAGGGGGCATATCAGCCCCAGCATTTT
-	TRBV7-6	TRBJ2-3	TRBD1	CASSLTSGQGSDTQYF	TGTGCCAGCAGCTTAACCTCGGGACAGGGATCAGATACGCAGTATTTT
-	TRBV27	TRBJ1-1	-	CASSFSGANTEAFF	TGTGCCAGCAGTTTCTCAGGGGCCAACACTGAAGCTTTCTTT
-	TRBV2	TRBJ1-3	-	CASLQGNSGNTIYF	TGTGCCAGCCTCCAGGGCAACTCTGGAAACACCATATATTTT
-	TRBV5-1	TRBJ2-1	-	CASSLNDRDNEQFF	TGCGCCAGCAGCTTGAACGACAGAGACAATGAGCAGTTCTTC
-	TRBV11-2	TRBJ2-7	-	CASSLRRLDYEQYF	TGTGCCAGCAGTTTGCGGCGGCTGGACTACGAGCAGTACTTC
few	TRBV5-6	TRBJ2-7	TRBD2	CASSPGTSGIYEQYF	TGTGCCAGCAGCCCTGGGACTAGCGGGATTTACGAGCAGTACTTC
-	TRBV10-3	TRBJ2-7	TRBD2	CAIKGLAGGSYEQYF	TGTGCCATCAAGGGACTAGCGGGAGGTTCCTACGAGCAGTACTTC
-	TRBV20-1	TRBJ2-5	-	CSVGRETQYF	TGCAGTGTGGGCCGAGAGACCCAGTACTTC
-	TRBV7-9	TRBJ2-2	TRBD2	CASSLPTSGRYTGELFF	TGTGCCAGCAGCTTACCCACCAGCGGGAGGTACACCGGGGAGCTGTTTTTT
-	TRBV6-5	TRBJ2-7	TRBD1	CASSTDRGRMGEQYF	TGTGCCAGCAGCACGGACAGGGGGCGAATGGGCGAGCAGTACTTC
-	TRBV9	TRBJ2-7	-	CASSVESGWGHEQYF	TGTGCCAGCAGCGTAGAGAGCGGGTGGGGCCACGAGCAGTACTTC
-	TRBV28	TRBJ2-7	TRBD2	CASRVLAGSSYEQYF	TGTGCCAGCAGGGTACTAGCGGGGAGCTCCTACGAGCAGTACTTC
-	TRBV7-6	TRBJ2-5	TRBD1	CASSPELTGWETQYF	TGTGCCAGCAGCCCAGAACTGACAGGGTGGGAGACCCAGTACTTC
-	TRBV27	TRBJ2-7	-	CASSLGRRVWEQYF	TGTGCCAGCAGTTTGGGGCGGAGGGTGTGGGAGCAGTACTTC
-	TRBV29-1	TRBJ1-1	-	CSEHTNTEAFF	TGCAGCGAACACACGAACACTGAAGCTTTCTTT
-	TRBV28	TRBJ1-1	-	CASSPRPEAFF	TGTGCCAGCAGCCCTCGCCCTGAAGCTTTCTTT
-	TRBV5-4	TRBJ2-2	-	CASSLWQGTGELFF	TGTGCCAGCAGCTTGTGGCAGGGTACCGGGGAGCTGTTTTTT
-	TRBV4-3	TRBJ2-7	TRBD2	CASSQASGGYEQYF	TGCGCCAGCAGCCAAGCTAGCGGGGGGTACGAGCAGTACTTC
-	TRBV9	TRBJ2-2	-	CASSVGTSRSTGELFF	TGTGCCAGCAGCGTAGGGACCAGTCGGAGCACCGGGGAGCTGTTTTTT
-	TRBV9	TRBJ2-7	-	CASSVGFRGSYEQYF	TGTGCCAGCAGCGTGGGTTTTCGTGGATCCTACGAGCAGTACTTC
-	TRBV4-1	TRBJ2-3	TRBD1	CASSPRTGSTDTQYF	TGCGCCAGCAGCCCCCGGACAGGAAGCACAGATACGCAGTATTTT
few	TRBV27	TRBJ2-3	-	CASRQSTDTQYF	TGTGCCAGCAGACAGTCCACAGATACGCAGTATTTT
-	TRBV5-1	TRBJ2-2	-	CASSLAAVATGELFF	TGCGCCAGCAGCTTGGCCGCAGTGGCCACCGGGGAGCTGTTTTTT
few	TRBV5-1	TRBJ1-1	TRBD1	CASSFWTGNTEAFF	TGCGCCAGCAGCTTTTGGACAGGAAACACTGAAGCTTTCTTT
-	TRBV20-1	TRBJ2-3	-	CSADGTDTQYF	TGCAGTGCCGACGGCACAGATACGCAGTATTTT
-	TRBV5-6	TRBJ2-3	TRBD2	CASSRTLADTDTQYF	TGTGCCAGCAGCCGTACTCTAGCGGACACAGATACGCAGTATTTT
-	TRBV6-1	TRBJ1-2	TRBD1	CASGTGLNYGYTF	TGTGCCAGCGGGACAGGGTTAAACTATGGCTACACCTTC
once	TRBV7-2	TRBJ2-3	-	CASSSRDLITDTQYF	TGTGCCAGCAGCTCTAGAGACCTTATTACAGATACGCAGTATTTT
-	TRBV9	TRBJ1-1	-	CASSVVGGGTEAFF	TGTGCCAGCAGCGTAGTAGGGGGAGGTACTGAAGCTTTCTTT
-	TRBV7-9	TRBJ2-3	-	CASSLKRITDTQYF	TGTGCCAGCAGCTTAAAGCGCATCACAGATACGCAGTATTTT
once	TRBV27	TRBJ2-7	-	CASSLLDGEQYF	TGTGCCAGCAGTTTACTCGACGGCGAGCAGTACTTC